The present T cell receptor (beta chain) was sequenced within a study of OX40 agonist ivuxolimab in advanced cancers. The overall study: Patient treatment consisted of intravenous ivuxolimab administration every 2 weeks at 0.01 to 10 mg/kg. Overall study findings and caveats: Among the lowest peripheral clonal expansion occurred in 0.1-3.0 mg/kg partial responders. At doses 0.1 to 3.0 mg/kg, CD4+ and CD8+ clones expanded.

CDR3 length: 13 amino acids. Trimming took 1 base from V and 4 from J, leaving 5 bases between them. CDR1 SGHAT and CDR2 FQNNGV come from the germline V gene. Assay used: immunoSEQ multiplex PCR; TCRdb lists only in-frame clones, some missing. The repertoire includes about 62,000 clones, 79% of them detected once, and 11% sits in the top ten. This clone has only a few counts. Its target is unknown. Sequencing used CD4+ or CD8+ T cells sorted from blood, obtained in a trial of the OX40 agonist ivuxolimab. The gene calls are TRBV11-2 and TRBJ2-1; the D is unclear. The receptor comes from an adult with an advanced solid tumor such as melanoma, head and neck, liver or kidney cancer. CDR3 residues: CASSLVDYNEQFF. The CDR3 DNA reads TGTGCCAGCAGCTTAGTTGATTACAATGAGCAGTTCTTC.